This is a list of T cell receptor beta chains from one sample in a study of cytomegalovirus exposure and HLA in healthy donors. Profiled with immunoSEQ multiplex PCR; TCRdb holds only in-frame clones, not every one. The profile shows 150,000 to 200,000 clones, 70% to 90% of them singletons. The sample was PBMCs. These receptors originate from a young man in good health and CMV-seropositive. The conserved cysteine and the conserved F or W are not part of the CDR3 here. The order of the fields is CDR3 protein, J gene, V gene.

CDR3 protein: ASSQVGQGAYEQY
J gene: TRBJ2-7
V gene: TRBV14

CDR3 protein: ASSGGTGSLYEQY
J gene: TRBJ2-7
V gene: TRBV5-1

CDR3 protein: ASSYLTSGVNNEQF
J gene: TRBJ2-1
V gene: TRBV27

CDR3 protein: ASSLTDRMGVYEQY
J gene: TRBJ2-7
V gene: TRBV5-5

CDR3 protein: ASSKGVNTGELF
J gene: TRBJ2-2
V gene: TRBV19

CDR3 protein: ASSLDNRATFSETQY
J gene: TRBJ2-5
V gene: TRBV5-4

CDR3 protein: ASSPQASGYEQY
J gene: TRBJ2-7
V gene: TRBV18

CDR3 protein: ASSGFSTVNYGYT
J gene: TRBJ1-2
V gene: TRBV6-1

CDR3 protein: ASSGGGYEQY
J gene: TRBJ2-7
V gene: TRBV2

CDR3 protein: ASSSPRLAGSAAKNIQY
J gene: TRBJ2-4
V gene: TRBV5-6

CDR3 protein: ASSAQGMNTEAF
J gene: TRBJ1-1
V gene: TRBV19

CDR3 protein: ASSEAGVTLDTQY
J gene: TRBJ2-3
V gene: TRBV10-1

CDR3 protein: ASQGLAGTNEQY
J gene: TRBJ2-7
V gene: TRBV2

CDR3 protein: ASSLGGRTDKETQY
J gene: TRBJ2-5
V gene: TRBV7-8

CDR3 protein: ASSPRGREAGGRETQY
J gene: TRBJ2-5
V gene: TRBV4-2

CDR3 protein: ASSHARPQSQSGEQF
J gene: TRBJ2-1
V gene: TRBV13

CDR3 protein: SVEDVAGESTDTQY
J gene: TRBJ2-3
V gene: TRBV29-1

CDR3 protein: ASSPDSSYNSPLH
J gene: TRBJ1-6
V gene: TRBV14

CDR3 protein: AWSDDRENTEAF
J gene: TRBJ1-1
V gene: TRBV30

CDR3 protein: ASSLGTSGGFGETQY
J gene: TRBJ2-5
V gene: TRBV27

CDR3 protein: AISESGTGLNEQF
J gene: TRBJ2-1
V gene: TRBV10-3

CDR3 protein: ASSIDGGGLNEKLF
J gene: TRBJ1-4
V gene: TRBV19